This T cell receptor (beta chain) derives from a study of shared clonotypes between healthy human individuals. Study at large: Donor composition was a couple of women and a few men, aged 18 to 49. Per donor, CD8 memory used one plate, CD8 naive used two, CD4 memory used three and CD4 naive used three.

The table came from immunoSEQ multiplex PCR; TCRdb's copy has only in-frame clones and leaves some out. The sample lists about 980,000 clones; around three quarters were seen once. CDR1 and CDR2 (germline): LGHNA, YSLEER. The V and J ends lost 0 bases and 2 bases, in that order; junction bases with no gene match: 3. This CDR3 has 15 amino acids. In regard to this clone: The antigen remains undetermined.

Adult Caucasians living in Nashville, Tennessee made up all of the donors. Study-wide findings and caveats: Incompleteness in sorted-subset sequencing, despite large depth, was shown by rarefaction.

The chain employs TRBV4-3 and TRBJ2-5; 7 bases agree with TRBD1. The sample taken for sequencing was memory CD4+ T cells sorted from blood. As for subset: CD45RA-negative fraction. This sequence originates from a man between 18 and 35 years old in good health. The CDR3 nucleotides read TGCGCCAGCAGCCAAGAGCACAGGGGACAAGAGACCCAGTACTTC. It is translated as CASSQEHRGQETQYF.